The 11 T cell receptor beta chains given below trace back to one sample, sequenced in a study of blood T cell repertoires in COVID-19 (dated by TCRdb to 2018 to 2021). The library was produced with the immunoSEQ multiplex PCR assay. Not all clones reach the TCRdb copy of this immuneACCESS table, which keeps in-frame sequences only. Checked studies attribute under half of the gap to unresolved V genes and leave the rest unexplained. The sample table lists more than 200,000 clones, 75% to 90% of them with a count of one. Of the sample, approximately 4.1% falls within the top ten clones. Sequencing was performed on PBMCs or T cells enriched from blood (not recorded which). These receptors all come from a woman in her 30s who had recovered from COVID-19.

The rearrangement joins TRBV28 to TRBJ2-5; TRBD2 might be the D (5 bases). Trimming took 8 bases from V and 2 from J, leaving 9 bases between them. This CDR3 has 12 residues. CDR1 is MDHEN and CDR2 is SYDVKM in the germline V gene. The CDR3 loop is CASRLAQETQYF. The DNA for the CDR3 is TGTGCCAGCCGGCTAGCTCAAGAGACCCAGTACTTC.

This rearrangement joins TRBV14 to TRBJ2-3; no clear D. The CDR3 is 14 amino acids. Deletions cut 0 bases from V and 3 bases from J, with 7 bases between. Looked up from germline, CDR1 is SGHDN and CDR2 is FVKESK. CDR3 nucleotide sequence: TGTGCCAGCAGCCAAGAACAGCCGACAGATACGCAGTATTTT. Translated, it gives CASSQEQPTDTQYF.

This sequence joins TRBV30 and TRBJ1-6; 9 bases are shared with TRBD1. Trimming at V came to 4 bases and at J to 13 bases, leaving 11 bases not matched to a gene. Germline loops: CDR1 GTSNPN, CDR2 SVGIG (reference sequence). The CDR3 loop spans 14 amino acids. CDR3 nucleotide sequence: TGTGCCTGGATTGGGACAGGGTTATCTGGCCCCCTCCACTTT. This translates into CAWIGTGLSGPLHF.

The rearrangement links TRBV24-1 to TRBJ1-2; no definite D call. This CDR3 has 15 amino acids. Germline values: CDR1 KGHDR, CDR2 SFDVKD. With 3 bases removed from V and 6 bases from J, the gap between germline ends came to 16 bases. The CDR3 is CATSDPERPRDGYTF. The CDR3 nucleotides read TGTGCCACCAGTGATCCGGAAAGACCGCGGGATGGCTACACCTTC.

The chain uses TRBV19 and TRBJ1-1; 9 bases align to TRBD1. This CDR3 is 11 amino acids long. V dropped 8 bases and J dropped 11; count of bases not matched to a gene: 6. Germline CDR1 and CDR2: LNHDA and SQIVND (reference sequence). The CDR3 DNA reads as TGTGCCAGTTGGACAGGGGCTGGCGCTTTCTTT. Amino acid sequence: CASWTGAGAFF.

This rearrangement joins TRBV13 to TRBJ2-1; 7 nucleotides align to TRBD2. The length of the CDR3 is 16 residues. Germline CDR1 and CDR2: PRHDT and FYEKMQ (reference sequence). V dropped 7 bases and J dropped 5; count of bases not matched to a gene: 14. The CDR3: CASTRWGGSTDNEQFF. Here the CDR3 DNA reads TGTGCCAGCACCCGCTGGGGCGGGAGCACGGACAATGAGCAGTTCTTC.

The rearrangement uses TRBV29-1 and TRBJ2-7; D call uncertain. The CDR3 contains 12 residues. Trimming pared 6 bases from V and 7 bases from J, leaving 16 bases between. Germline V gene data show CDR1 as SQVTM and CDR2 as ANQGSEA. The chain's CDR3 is CSVMVSQIEQYF. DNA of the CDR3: TGCAGCGTAATGGTCTCCCAGATAGAGCAGTACTTC.

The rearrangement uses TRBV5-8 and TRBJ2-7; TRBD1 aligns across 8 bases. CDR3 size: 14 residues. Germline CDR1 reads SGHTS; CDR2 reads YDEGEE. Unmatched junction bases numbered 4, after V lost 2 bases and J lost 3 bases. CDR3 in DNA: TGTGCCAGCAGCTTCCAGGGGGCGGGCTACGAGCAGTACTTC. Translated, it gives CASSFQGAGYEQYF. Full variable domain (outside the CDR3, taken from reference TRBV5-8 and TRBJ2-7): EAGVTQSPTHLIKTRGQQATLRCSPISGHTSVYWYQQALGLGLQFLLWYDEGEERNRGNFPPRFSGRQFPNYSSELNVNALELEDSALYLCASSFQGAGYEQYFGPGTRLTVT.

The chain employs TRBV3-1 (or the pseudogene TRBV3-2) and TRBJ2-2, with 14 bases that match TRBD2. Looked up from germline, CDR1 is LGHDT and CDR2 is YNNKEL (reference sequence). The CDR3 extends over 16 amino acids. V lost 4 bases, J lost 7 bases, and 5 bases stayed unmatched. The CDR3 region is CASSLGLAGVGGELFF. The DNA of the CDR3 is TGTGCCAGCAGCCTGGGACTAGCGGGAGTAGGCGGGGAGCTGTTTTTT.

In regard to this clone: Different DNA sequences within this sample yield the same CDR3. The DNA of the CDR3 is TGTGCCAGCAGTTTAGGAACAGGGGGGAACTATGGCTACACCTTC. It encodes CASSLGTGGNYGYTF. The chain has TRBV28 and TRBJ1-2; 8 bases are a match to TRBD1. V shed 2 bases, J shed 2 bases, and the junction held 4 bases outside the gene matches. Germline CDR1 MDHEN, CDR2 SYDVKM. CDR3 size: 15 residues.

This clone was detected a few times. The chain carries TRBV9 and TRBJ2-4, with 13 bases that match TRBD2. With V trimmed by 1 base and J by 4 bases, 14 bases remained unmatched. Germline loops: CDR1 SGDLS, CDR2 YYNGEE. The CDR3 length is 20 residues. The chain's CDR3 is CASSVHGLAGVVGPKNIQYF. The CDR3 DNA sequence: TGTGCCAGCAGCGTACACGGACTAGCGGGAGTGGTTGGGCCAAAAAACATTCAGTACTTC.